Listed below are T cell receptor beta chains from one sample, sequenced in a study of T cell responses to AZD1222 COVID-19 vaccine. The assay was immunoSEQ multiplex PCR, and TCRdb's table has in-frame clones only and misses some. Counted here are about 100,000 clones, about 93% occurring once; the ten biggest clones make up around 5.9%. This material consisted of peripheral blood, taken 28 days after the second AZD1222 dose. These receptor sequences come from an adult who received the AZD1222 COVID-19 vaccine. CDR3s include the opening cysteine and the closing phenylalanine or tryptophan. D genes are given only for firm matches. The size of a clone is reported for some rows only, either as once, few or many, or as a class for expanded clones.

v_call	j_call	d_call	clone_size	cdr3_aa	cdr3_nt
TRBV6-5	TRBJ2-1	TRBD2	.	CASSYAGGVLGNEQFF	TGTGCCAGCAGTTACGCGGGGGGCGTCCTAGGGAATGAGCAGTTCTTC
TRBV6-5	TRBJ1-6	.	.	CASSYREPYNSPLHF	TGTGCCAGCAGTTACCGTGAGCCCTATAATTCACCCCTCCACTTT
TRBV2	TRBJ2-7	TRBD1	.	CASGRDRGYEQYF	TGTGCCAGCGGCCGGGACAGGGGTTACGAGCAGTACTTC
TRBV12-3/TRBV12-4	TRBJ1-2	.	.	CASSPQGFEGYTF	TGTGCCAGCAGTCCGCAGGGCTTCGAGGGCTACACCTTC
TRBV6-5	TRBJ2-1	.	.	CASSYSPGANEQFF	TGTGCCAGCAGTTACTCACCGGGCGCCAATGAGCAGTTCTTC
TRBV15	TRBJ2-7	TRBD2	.	CATSSNSGGPYEQYF	TGTGCCACCAGCAGCAATAGCGGGGGGCCCTACGAGCAGTACTTC
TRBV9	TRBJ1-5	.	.	CASSVEEGGPQHF	TGTGCCAGCAGCGTAGAGGAAGGGGGGCCCCAGCATTTT
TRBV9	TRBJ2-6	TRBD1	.	CASSEDRESGANVLTF	TGTGCCAGCAGCGAGGACAGGGAATCTGGGGCCAACGTCCTGACTTTC
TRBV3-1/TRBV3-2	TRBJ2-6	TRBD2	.	CASSRGLAGSGANVLTF	TGTGCCAGCAGCCGCGGACTAGCGGGCTCTGGGGCCAACGTCCTGACTTTC
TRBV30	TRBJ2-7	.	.	CAWSVSADEQYF	TGTGCCTGGAGTGTAAGTGCGGACGAGCAGTACTTC
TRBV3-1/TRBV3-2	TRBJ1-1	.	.	CASSLLGKNTEAFF	TGTGCCAGCAGCCTCCTGGGAAAGAACACTGAAGCTTTCTTT
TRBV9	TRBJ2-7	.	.	CASSVEGSPYEQYF	TGTGCCAGCAGCGTAGAGGGCTCTCCCTACGAGCAGTACTTC
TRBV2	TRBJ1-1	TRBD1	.	CANPPGQGNTEAFF	TGTGCCAACCCACCGGGACAGGGGAACACTGAAGCTTTCTTT
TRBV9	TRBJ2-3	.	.	CASSAVEGSSTDTQYF	TGTGCCAGCAGCGCGGTGGAGGGCTCGAGCACAGATACGCAGTATTTT
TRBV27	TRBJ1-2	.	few	CASSMRDSLGGYTF	TGTGCCAGCAGCATGAGGGACTCCTTGGGGGGCTACACCTTC
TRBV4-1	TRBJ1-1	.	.	CASSHRSGTPDTEAFF	TGCGCCAGCAGCCACCGAAGCGGGACACCAGACACTGAAGCTTTCTTT
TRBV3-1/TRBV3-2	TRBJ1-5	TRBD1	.	CASSPDRVSNQPQHF	TGTGCCAGCAGCCCAGACAGGGTAAGCAATCAGCCCCAGCATTTT
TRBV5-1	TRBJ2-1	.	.	CASGRDMSYNEQFF	TGCGCCAGCGGCCGGGACATGTCCTACAATGAGCAGTTCTTC
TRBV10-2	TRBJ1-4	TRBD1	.	CATTQTGRDEKLFF	TGCGCCACTACTCAGACAGGGCGGGATGAAAAACTGTTTTTT
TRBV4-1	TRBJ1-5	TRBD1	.	CASSQRQGDQPQHF	TGCGCCAGCAGCCAACGACAGGGCGATCAGCCCCAGCATTTT
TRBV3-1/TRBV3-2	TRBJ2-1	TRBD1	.	CASSASGTGGVNEQFF	TGTGCCAGCAGCGCTTCCGGGACAGGGGGCGTCAATGAGCAGTTCTTC
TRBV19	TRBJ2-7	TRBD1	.	CASSPGGRQYF	TGTGCCAGTAGTCCAGGGGGAAGGCAGTACTTC
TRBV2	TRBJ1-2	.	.	CARTDSYGYTF	TGTGCCAGAACGGACAGCTATGGCTACACCTTC